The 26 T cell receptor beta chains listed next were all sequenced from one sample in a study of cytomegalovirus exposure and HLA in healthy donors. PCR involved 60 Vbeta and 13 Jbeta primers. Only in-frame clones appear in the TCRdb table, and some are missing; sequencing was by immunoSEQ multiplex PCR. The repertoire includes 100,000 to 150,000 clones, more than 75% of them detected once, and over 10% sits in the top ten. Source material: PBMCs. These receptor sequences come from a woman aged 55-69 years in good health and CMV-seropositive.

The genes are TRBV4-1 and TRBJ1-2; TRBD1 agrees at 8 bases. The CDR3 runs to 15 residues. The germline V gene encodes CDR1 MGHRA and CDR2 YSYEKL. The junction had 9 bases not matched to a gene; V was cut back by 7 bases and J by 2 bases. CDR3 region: CASTLNRGINYGYTF. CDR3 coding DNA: TGCGCCAGCACCTTAAACAGGGGGATAAACTATGGCTACACCTTC.

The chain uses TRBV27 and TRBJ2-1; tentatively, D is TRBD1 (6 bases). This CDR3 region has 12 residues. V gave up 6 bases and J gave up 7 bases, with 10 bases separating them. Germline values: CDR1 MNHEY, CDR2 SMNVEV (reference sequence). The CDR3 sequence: CASSNRENEQFF. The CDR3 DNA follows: TGTGCCAGCAGCAACAGGGAAAATGAGCAGTTCTTC.

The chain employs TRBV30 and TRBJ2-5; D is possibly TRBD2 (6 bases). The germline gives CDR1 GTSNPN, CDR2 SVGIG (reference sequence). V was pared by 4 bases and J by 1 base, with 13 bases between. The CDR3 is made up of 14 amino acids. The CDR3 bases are TGTGCCTGGAATTTCGGTAGCGGCCAAGAGACCCAGTACTTC. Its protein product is CAWNFGSGQETQYF.

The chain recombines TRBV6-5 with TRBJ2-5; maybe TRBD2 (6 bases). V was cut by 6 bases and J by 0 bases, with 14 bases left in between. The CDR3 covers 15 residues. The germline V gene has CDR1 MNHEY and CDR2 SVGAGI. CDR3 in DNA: TGTGCCAGCAGCCCCCGACTAGTGTACCAAGAGACCCAGTACTTC. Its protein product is CASSPRLVYQETQYF.

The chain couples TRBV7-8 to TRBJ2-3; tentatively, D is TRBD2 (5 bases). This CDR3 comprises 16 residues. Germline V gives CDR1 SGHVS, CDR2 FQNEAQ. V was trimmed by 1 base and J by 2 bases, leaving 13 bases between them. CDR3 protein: CASSLVDGVITDTQYF. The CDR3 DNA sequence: TGTGCCAGCAGCTTAGTCGACGGGGTTATCACAGATACGCAGTATTTT.

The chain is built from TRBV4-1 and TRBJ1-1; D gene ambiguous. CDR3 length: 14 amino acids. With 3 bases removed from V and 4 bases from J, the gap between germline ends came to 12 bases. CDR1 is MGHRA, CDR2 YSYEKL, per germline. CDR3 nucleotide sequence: TGCGCCAGCAGCCATGTGGAAGGGAGCACTGAAGCTTTCTTT. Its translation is CASSHVEGSTEAFF.

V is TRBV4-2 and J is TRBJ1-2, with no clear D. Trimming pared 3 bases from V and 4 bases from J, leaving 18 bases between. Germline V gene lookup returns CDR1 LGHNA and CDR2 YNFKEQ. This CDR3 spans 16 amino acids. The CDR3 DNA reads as TGTGCCAGCAGCCATCCCAGACTTGTCGTGTGCTATGGCTACACCTTC. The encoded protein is CASSHPRLVVCYGYTF.

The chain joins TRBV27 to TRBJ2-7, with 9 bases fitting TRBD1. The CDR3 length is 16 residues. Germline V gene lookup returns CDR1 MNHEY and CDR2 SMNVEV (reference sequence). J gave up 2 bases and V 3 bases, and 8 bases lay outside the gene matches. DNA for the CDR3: TGTGCCAGCAGTTTTAGTGCTGGGGACAGGGCCTACGAGCAGTACTTC. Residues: CASSFSAGDRAYEQYF.

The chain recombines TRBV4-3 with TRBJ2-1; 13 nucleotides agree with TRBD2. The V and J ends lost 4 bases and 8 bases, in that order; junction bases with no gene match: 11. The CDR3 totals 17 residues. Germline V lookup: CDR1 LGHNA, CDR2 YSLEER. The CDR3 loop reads CASSRGATSGGSDEQFF. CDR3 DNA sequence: TGCGCCAGCAGCCGCGGGGCGACTAGCGGGGGGTCGGATGAGCAGTTCTTC.

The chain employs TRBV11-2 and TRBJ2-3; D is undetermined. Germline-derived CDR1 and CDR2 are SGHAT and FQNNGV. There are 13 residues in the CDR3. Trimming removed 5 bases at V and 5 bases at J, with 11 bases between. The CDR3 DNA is TGTGCCAGCAGCCTCGTAGTTATAGATACGCAGTATTTT. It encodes CASSLVVIDTQYF.

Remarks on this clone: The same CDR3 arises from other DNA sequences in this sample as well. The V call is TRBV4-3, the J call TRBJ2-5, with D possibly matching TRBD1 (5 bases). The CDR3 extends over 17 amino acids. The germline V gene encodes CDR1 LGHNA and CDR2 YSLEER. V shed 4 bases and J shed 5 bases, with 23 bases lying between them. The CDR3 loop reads CASSPTSGRVLGETQYF. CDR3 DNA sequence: TGCGCCAGCAGCCCGACCTCGGGCAGGGTATTGGGCGAGACCCAGTACTTC.

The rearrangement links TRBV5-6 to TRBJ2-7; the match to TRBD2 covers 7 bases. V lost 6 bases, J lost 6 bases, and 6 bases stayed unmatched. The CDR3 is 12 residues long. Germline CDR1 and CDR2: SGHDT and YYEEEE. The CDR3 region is CASNSWGGEQYF. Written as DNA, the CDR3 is TGTGCCAGCAATAGTTGGGGGGGCGAGCAGTACTTC. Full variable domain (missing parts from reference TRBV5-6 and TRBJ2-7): DAGVTQSPTHLIKTRGQQVTLRCSPKSGHDTVSWYQQALGQGPQFIFQYYEEEERQRGNFPDRFSGHQFPNYSSELNVNALLLGDSALYLCASNSWGGEQYFGPGTRLTVT.

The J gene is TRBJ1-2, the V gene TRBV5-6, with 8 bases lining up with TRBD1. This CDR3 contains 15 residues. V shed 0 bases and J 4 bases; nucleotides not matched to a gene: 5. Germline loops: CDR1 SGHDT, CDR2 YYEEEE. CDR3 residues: CASSLDRGRSYGYTF. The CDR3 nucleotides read TGTGCCAGCAGCTTGGACAGGGGGAGATCCTATGGCTACACCTTC. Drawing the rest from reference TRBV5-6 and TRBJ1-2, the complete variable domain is DAGVTQSPTHLIKTRGQQVTLRCSPKSGHDTVSWYQQALGQGPQFIFQYYEEEERQRGNFPDRFSGHQFPNYSSELNVNALLLGDSALYLCASSLDRGRSYGYTFGSGTRLTVV.

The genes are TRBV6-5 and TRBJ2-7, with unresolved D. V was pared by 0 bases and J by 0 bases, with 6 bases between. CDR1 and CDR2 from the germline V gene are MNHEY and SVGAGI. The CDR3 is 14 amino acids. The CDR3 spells CASSYSRSSYEQYF. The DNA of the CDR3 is TGTGCCAGCAGTTACTCCCGGAGCTCCTACGAGCAGTACTTC.

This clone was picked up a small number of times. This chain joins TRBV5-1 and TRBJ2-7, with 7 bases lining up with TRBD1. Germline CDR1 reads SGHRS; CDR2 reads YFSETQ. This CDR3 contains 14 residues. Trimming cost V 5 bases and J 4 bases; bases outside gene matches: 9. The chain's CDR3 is CASSPDRERYEQYF. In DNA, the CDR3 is TGCGCCAGCAGTCCAGACAGGGAAAGGTACGAGCAGTACTTC.

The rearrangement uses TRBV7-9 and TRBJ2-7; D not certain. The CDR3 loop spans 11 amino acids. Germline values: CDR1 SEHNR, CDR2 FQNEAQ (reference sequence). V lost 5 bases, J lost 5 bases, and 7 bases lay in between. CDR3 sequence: CASSLKHEQYF. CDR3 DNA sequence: TGTGCCAGCAGCCTAAAGCACGAGCAGTACTTC.

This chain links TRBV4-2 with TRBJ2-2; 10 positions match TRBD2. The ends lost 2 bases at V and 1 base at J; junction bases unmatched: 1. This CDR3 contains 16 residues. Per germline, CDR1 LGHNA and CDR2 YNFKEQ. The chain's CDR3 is CASSQRLAGNTGELFF. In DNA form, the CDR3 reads TGTGCCAGCAGCCAAAGACTAGCGGGGAACACCGGGGAGCTGTTTTTT.

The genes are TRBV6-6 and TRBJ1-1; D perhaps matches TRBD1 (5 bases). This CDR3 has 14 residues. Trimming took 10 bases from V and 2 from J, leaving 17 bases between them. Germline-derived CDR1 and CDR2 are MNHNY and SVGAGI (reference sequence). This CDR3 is CAIARGEVNTEAFF. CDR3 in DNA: TGTGCCATCGCTCGGGGGGAAGTAAACACTGAAGCTTTCTTT.

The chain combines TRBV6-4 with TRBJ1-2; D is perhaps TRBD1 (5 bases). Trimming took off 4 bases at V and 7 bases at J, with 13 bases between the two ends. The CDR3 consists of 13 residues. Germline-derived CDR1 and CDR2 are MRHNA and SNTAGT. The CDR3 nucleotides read TGTGCCAGCAGTGGCCAGGGCTCTGGTGGCTACACCTTC. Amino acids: CASSGQGSGGYTF.

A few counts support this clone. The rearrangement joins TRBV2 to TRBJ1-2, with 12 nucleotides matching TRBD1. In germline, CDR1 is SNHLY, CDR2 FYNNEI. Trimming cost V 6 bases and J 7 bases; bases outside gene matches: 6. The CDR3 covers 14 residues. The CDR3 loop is CASRPGQGAFGYTF. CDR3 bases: TGTGCCAGCAGGCCGGGACAGGGGGCGTTTGGCTACACCTTC.

CDR3 protein: CASSPGQGAPGEQYF. CDR3 DNA sequence: TGCGCCAGCAGCCCGGGACAGGGGGCGCCGGGGGAGCAGTACTTC. J is TRBJ2-7 and V is TRBV5-1; 12 nucleotides agree with TRBD1. This CDR3 is built from 15 residues. Per germline, CDR1 SGHRS and CDR2 YFSETQ. With V trimmed by 4 bases and J by 7 bases, 9 bases remained unmatched.

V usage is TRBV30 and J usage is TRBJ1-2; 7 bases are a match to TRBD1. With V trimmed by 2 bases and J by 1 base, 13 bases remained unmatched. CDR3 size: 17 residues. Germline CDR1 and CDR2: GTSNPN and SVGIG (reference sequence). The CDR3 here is CAWSTLRGRFGNYGYTF. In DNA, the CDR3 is TGTGCCTGGAGTACATTAAGGGGGCGGTTTGGTAACTATGGCTACACCTTC.

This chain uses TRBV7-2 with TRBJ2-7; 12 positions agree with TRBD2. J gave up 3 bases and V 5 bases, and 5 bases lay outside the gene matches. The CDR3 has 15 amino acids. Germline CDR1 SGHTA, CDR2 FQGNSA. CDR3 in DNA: TGTGCCAGCAGCGAGACTAGCGGGGGCCTCTACGAGCAGTACTTC. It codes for CASSETSGGLYEQYF.

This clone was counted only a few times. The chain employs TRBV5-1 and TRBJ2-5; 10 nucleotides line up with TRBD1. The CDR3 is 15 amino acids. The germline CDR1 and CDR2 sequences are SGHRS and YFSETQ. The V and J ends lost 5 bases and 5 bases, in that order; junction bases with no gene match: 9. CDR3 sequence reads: CASSGQGGFTETQYF. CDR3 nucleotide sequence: TGCGCCAGCAGTGGACAGGGGGGATTTACCGAGACCCAGTACTTC.

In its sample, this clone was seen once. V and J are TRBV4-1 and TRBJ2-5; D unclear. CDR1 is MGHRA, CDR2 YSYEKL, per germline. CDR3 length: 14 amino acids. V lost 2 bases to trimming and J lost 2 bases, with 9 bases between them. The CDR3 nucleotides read TGCGCCAGCAGCCAAAGTACAGTGCAAGAGACCCAGTACTTC. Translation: CASSQSTVQETQYF.

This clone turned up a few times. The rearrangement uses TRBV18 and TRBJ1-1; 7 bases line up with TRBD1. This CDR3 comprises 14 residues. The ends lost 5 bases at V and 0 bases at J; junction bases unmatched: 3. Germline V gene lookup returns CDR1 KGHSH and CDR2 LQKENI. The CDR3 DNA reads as TGTGCCAGCTCAGAGGACAGGCTGAACACTGAAGCTTTCTTT. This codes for CASSEDRLNTEAFF.